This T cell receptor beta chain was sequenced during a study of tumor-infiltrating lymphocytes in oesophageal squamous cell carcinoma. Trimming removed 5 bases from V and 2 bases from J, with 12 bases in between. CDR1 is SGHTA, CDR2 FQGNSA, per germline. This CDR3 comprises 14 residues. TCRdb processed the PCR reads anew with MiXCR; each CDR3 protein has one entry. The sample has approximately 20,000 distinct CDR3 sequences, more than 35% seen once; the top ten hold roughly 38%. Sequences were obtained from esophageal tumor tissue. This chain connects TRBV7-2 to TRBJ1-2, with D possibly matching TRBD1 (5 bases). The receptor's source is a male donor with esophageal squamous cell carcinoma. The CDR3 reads CASSPGRMNYGYTF. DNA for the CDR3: TGTGCCAGCAGCCCGGGACGGATGAACTATGGCTACACCTTC.